These 13 T cell receptor beta chains share one sample of origin, sequenced in a study of cytomegalovirus exposure and HLA in healthy donors. The PCR employed 60 Vbeta primers together with 13 Jbeta primers. Clones were sequenced by immunoSEQ multiplex PCR, and TCRdb holds only the in-frame ones, with some missing. The repertoire holds roughly 190,000 clones, 70% to 75% seen once, with 4.5% to 5.5% in the top ten. The sample was PBMCs. These receptors originate from a man younger than 40 in good health and CMV-seropositive.

The CDR3 sequence: CASSWTGPRLYF. CDR3 in DNA: TGTGCCAGCAGCTGGACAGGGCCAAGGTTGTACTTC. This rearrangement joins TRBV5-8 to TRBJ2-7; 8 nucleotides line up with TRBD1. The CDR3 length is 12 residues. With V trimmed by 3 bases and J by 12 bases, 8 bases remained unmatched. Germline V gene lookup returns CDR1 SGHTS and CDR2 YDEGEE.

The J gene is TRBJ1-2, the V gene TRBV4-3; D is possibly TRBD1 (6 bases). The germline V gene encodes CDR1 LGHNA and CDR2 YSLEER. The CDR3 length is 15 residues. Between the trimmed V and J ends, which lost 1 base and 8 bases, there was a span of 17 bases. The chain's CDR3 is CASSQGLEGGWGYTF. CDR3 nucleotides: TGCGCCAGCAGCCAAGGCCTCGAAGGGGGATGGGGCTACACCTTC.

This clone was counted once. The chain carries TRBV5-1 and TRBJ2-3; 8 nucleotides line up with TRBD2. V dropped 4 bases and J dropped 5; count of bases not matched to a gene: 15. Germline CDR1 reads SGHRS; CDR2 reads YFSETQ. This CDR3 spans 17 amino acids. CDR3 DNA sequence: TGCGCCAGCAGCCCGGCCCCACTAGGCGGGGGGCAAGATACGCAGTATTTT. Its translation: CASSPAPLGGGQDTQYF.

V is TRBV30 and J is TRBJ1-5; D is uncertain. V was clipped by 2 bases and J by 5 bases, with 10 bases between them. CDR3 length: 13 residues. CDR1 and CDR2 (germline): GTSNPN, SVGIG (reference sequence). CDR3 sequence: CAWSRGKDQPQHF. Here the CDR3 DNA reads TGTGCCTGGAGTAGAGGGAAGGATCAGCCCCAGCATTTT. Full variable domain (outside the CDR3, taken from reference TRBV30 and TRBJ1-5): SQTIHQWPATLVQPVGSPLSLECTVEGTSNPNLYWYRQAAGRGLQLLFYSVGIGQISSEVPQNLSASRPQDRQFILSSKKLLLSDSGFYLCAWSRGKDQPQHFGDGTRLSIL.

V gene TRBV7-9 combines with J gene TRBJ2-7, with 8 bases that match TRBD1. Germline V gene data show CDR1 as SEHNR and CDR2 as FQNEAQ (reference sequence). The CDR3 runs to 18 residues. J gave up 0 bases and V 5 bases, and 15 bases lay outside the gene matches. For the CDR3, the DNA is TGTGCCAGCAGCATAATTGGACAGGGACCCCTGAGCTCCTACGAGCAGTACTTC. Its protein is CASSIIGQGPLSSYEQYF.

The chain combines TRBV9 with TRBJ2-3, with TRBD2 identical over 12 bases. The J segment lost 3 bases and the V segment lost 3 bases, leaving 5 bases of the junction unmatched. CDR1 SGDLS and CDR2 YYNGEE come from the germline V gene. The CDR3 is 16 amino acids. The DNA for the CDR3 is TGTGCCAGCAGCGGACTGGGACTAGCGGGTACAGATACGCAGTATTTT. Amino acids: CASSGLGLAGTDTQYF.

The chain recombines TRBV6-1 with TRBJ2-7; maybe TRBD2 (8 bases). V was clipped by 6 bases and J by 0 bases, with 15 bases between them. The CDR3 runs 15 residues. Germline V gives CDR1 MNHNS, CDR2 SASEGT. The CDR3 sequence is CASRLQGTSSYEQYF. CDR3 bases: TGTGCCAGCAGATTACAGGGGACTAGCTCCTACGAGCAGTACTTC.

This clone was detected only once. The genes are TRBV18 and TRBJ2-5, with D tentatively TRBD1 (6 bases). The CDR3 length is 14 residues. The V end lost 2 bases, the J end lost 2 bases, and 9 bases lay between the germline ends. The germline V gene has CDR1 KGHSH and CDR2 LQKENI. In DNA, the CDR3 is TGTGCCAGCTCACCATGGACAGTACAAGAGACCCAGTACTTC. The encoded protein is CASSPWTVQETQYF.

In its sample, this clone was seen many times. This sequence joins TRBV6-1 and TRBJ1-2; tentative D call: TRBD1 (6 bases). CDR3 length equals 14 residues. V was shortened by 2 bases and J by 4 bases, with 11 bases between the two germline ends. From germline, CDR1 is MNHNS and CDR2 SASEGT. The CDR3 spells CASSELGGVYGYTF. CDR3 sequence (DNA): TGTGCCAGCAGTGAACTAGGGGGAGTCTATGGCTACACCTTC.

This chain uses TRBV7-3 with TRBJ1-4; the match to TRBD1 covers 8 bases. Germline V CDR1 and CDR2: SGHTA, FQGTGA. The CDR3 is made up of 17 amino acids. J lost 8 bases, V lost 3 bases, and 14 bases had no gene match. As DNA, the CDR3 is TGTGCCAGCAGCTTGGAAGAGCTCAGGGGGCGTCGGGAAAAACTGTTTTTT. This codes for CASSLEELRGRREKLFF.

The rearrangement links TRBV30 to TRBJ1-5; no definite D call. The V gene lost 0 bases and the J gene lost 5 bases, with 8 bases spanning the gap. CDR1 and CDR2 from the germline V gene are GTSNPN and SVGIG (reference sequence). The CDR3 has 13 residues. The CDR3 region is CAWSVSGDQPQHF. CDR3 DNA: TGTGCCTGGAGTGTATCAGGCGATCAGCCCCAGCATTTT.

The J gene is TRBJ1-3, the V gene TRBV5-1; D is perhaps TRBD1 (6 bases). Germline lookup yields CDR1 SGHRS and CDR2 YFSETQ. V gave up 0 bases and J gave up 4 bases, with 11 bases separating them. The CDR3 has 15 amino acids. The CDR3 loop is CASSLDGGRGNTIYF. The CDR3 DNA sequence: TGCGCCAGCAGCTTGGATGGGGGCAGGGGAAACACCATATATTTT.

J is TRBJ1-2 and V is TRBV18, with TRBD1 matching over 9 bases. Germline CDR1 reads KGHSH; CDR2 reads LQKENI. The CDR3 totals 14 residues. Trimming cost V 8 bases and J 5 bases; bases outside gene matches: 9. The CDR3 loop reads CASAGTGTNYGYTF. CDR3 bases: TGTGCCAGCGCCGGGACAGGGACGAATTATGGCTACACCTTC. The full variable domain, with the rest looked up from reference TRBV18 and TRBJ1-2, is NAGVMQNPRHLVRRRGQEARLRCSPMKGHSHVYWYRQLPEEGLKFMVYLQKENIIDESGMPKERFSAEFPKEGPSILRIQQVVRGDSAAYFCASAGTGTNYGYTFGSGTRLTVV.